What follows are 29 T cell receptor beta chains derived from one specimen sequenced in a study of Tregs in tolerant kidney transplant recipients. TCRdb's copy holds only in-frame clones and misses some; the assay was immunoSEQ multiplex PCR. This sample carries about 820 clones, less than 50% of them seen once, and the ten largest clones take 39%. For these receptors, no antigen is known. Sequenced material: Tregs from blood cultured with allogeneic cells, taken before the transplant. These receptor sequences come from a human patient who received a combined kidney and bone marrow transplant.

V usage is TRBV11-1 and J usage is TRBJ2-1; D possibly corresponds to TRBD2 (6 bases). This CDR3 is 16 amino acids long. V lost 5 bases to trimming and J lost 0 bases, with 14 bases between them. Germline CDR1 and CDR2: SGHAT and FQDESV (reference sequence). The CDR3 loop reads CASSEDGLSSYNEQFF. The DNA for the CDR3 is TGTGCCAGCAGCGAGGACGGACTAAGCTCCTACAATGAGCAGTTCTTC.

The sample holds a few counts of this clone. J is TRBJ2-5 and V is TRBV23-1, with 9 nucleotides matching TRBD1. TRBV23-1 falls under the ORF class, with uncertain function. The CDR3 has 18 residues. Unmatched junction bases numbered 23, after V lost 10 bases and J lost 5 bases. CDR3 nucleotide sequence: TGCGCCATATGTTTGCGGGCCGACTATGGGGACAGGGCGGAGACCCAGTACTTC. Amino acid sequence: CAICLRADYGDRAETQYF.

The chain couples TRBV23-1 to TRBJ2-5; 9 nucleotides line up with TRBD1. TRBV23-1 is annotated as an ORF whose role is uncertain. This CDR3 comprises 18 residues. V shed 10 bases, J shed 10 bases, and the junction held 28 bases outside the gene matches. Here the CDR3 DNA reads TGCGCCATATGTTTGCGGGCCGACTATGGGGACAGGGCGGGAGACCAGTACTTC. It is translated as CAICLRADYGDRAGDQYF.

The gene calls are TRBV11-1 and TRBJ1-2; D unresolved. CDR3 size: 15 residues. With 3 bases removed from V and 6 bases from J, the gap between germline ends came to 17 bases. Germline V lookup: CDR1 SGHAT, CDR2 FQDESV (reference sequence). CDR3 sequence reads: CASSLISRRRDGYTF. The CDR3 bases are TGTGCCAGCAGCTTGATATCGAGGCGCCGAGATGGCTACACCTTC.

This sequence joins TRBV5-6 and TRBJ1-1; no firm D call. This CDR3 region has 15 residues. The germline V and J ends were trimmed by 4 bases and 1 base, with 14 bases remaining between them. Germline V CDR1 and CDR2: SGHDT, YYEEEE. The CDR3 nucleotides are TGTGCCAGCAGCACCCGACGGATCCCGAACACTGAAGCTTTCTTT. Protein: CASSTRRIPNTEAFF.

In its sample, this clone was seen a few times. Just one base apart from a much larger clone, this may be a read error. The genes are TRBV5-1 and TRBJ1-6; unclear D gene. The CDR3 consists of 14 residues. The V end lost 2 bases, the J end lost 7 bases, and 10 bases lay between the germline ends. Germline V gene sequence: CDR1 SGHRS, CDR2 YFSETQ. CDR3 in amino acids: CASSLGRPNSPLHF. For the CDR3, the DNA is TGCGCCAGCAGCTTAGGACGGCCGAATTCACCCCTCCACTTT.

The rearrangement links TRBV7-8 to TRBJ1-2, with TRBD1 identical over 7 bases. Unmatched junction bases numbered 10, after V lost 5 bases and J lost 4 bases. The CDR3 covers 15 residues. The germline CDR1 and CDR2 sequences are SGHVS and FQNEAQ. The CDR3 sequence is CASSLDRATFYGYTF. The CDR3 coding sequence is TGTGCCAGCAGCCTAGACAGGGCTACCTTCTATGGCTACACCTTC.

This chain uses TRBV18 with TRBJ1-1; no clear D. V was shortened by 3 bases and J by 6 bases, with 11 bases between the two germline ends. CDR1 is KGHSH, CDR2 LQKENI, per germline. The CDR3 spans 13 residues. CDR3 loop: CASSPAEGAEAFF. CDR3 bases: TGTGCCAGCTCACCGGCGGAAGGCGCTGAAGCTTTCTTT. The full variable domain, completed using reference TRBV18 and TRBJ1-1, is NAGVMQNPRHLVRRRGQEARLRCSPMKGHSHVYWYRQLPEEGLKFMVYLQKENIIDESGMPKERFSAEFPKEGPSILRIQQVVRGDSAAYFCASSPAEGAEAFFGQGTRLTVV.

V is TRBV6-8 and J is TRBJ2-1; D not certain. The germline V gene has CDR1 MNHGY and CDR2 SAAAGT. V lost 0 bases to trimming and J lost 8 bases, with 8 bases between them. The CDR3 contains 13 residues. The CDR3 nucleotides are TGTGCCAGCAGTTACTCAGCGACGGATGAGCAGTTCTTC. Translation: CASSYSATDEQFF.

V is TRBV10-3 and J is TRBJ1-1; 8 nucleotides match TRBD1. Trimming took 5 bases from V and 3 from J; bases not matched to a gene: 11. CDR3 length: 16 amino acids. Germline V lookup: CDR1 ENHRY, CDR2 SYGVKD. CDR3 residues: CAISTGQALGHTEAFF. DNA for the CDR3: TGTGCCATCAGTACGGGACAGGCCCTAGGCCACACTGAAGCTTTCTTT.

In this sample, this clone is large. The rearrangement joins TRBV7-9 to TRBJ1-2; 8 bases match TRBD1. The length of the CDR3 is 13 residues. The germline V gene has CDR1 SEHNR and CDR2 FQNEAQ (reference sequence). J lost 7 bases, V lost 5 bases, and 6 bases had no gene match. CDR3 in DNA: TGTGCCAGCAGCCGACAGGGGCTGTTTGGCTACACCTTC. This gives the protein CASSRQGLFGYTF.

In this sample, this clone turned up a few times. This chain uses TRBV7-9 with TRBJ2-7, with unresolved D. The germline CDR1 and CDR2 sequences are SEHNR and FQNEAQ (reference sequence). Trimming pared 5 bases from V and 5 bases from J, leaving 7 bases between. The CDR3 is 11 amino acids. CDR3 protein: CASSLWDEQYF. CDR3 DNA: TGTGCCAGCAGCCTCTGGGACGAGCAGTACTTC.

The genes are TRBV7-5 and TRBJ2-3; the table's D call, TRBD2, was not checked against the DNA. TRBV7-5 constitutes a pseudogene. There are 12 residues in the CDR3. The DNA of the CDR3 is TGTGCCAGCAGCCCGCCTGCGGATACGCAGTATTTT. Translating gives CASSPPADTQYF.

This clone is labeled as large. The rearrangement joins TRBV7-8 to TRBJ2-2; TRBD2 matches 9 bases. Germline CDR1 and CDR2: SGHVS and FQNEAQ. The length of the CDR3 is 16 residues. Unmatched junction bases numbered 5, after V lost 2 bases and J lost 4 bases. The CDR3 sequence is CASSLWAGGSTGELFF. In nucleotides, the CDR3 is TGTGCCAGCAGCTTATGGGCGGGGGGGTCCACCGGGGAGCTGTTTTTT. The variable domain in full, completed from reference TRBV7-8 and TRBJ2-2, reads GAGVSQSPRYKVAKRGQDVALRCDPISGHVSLFWYQQALGQGPEFLTYFQNEAQLDKSGLPSDRFFAERPEGSVSTLKIQRTQQEDSAVYLCASSLWAGGSTGELFFGEGSRLTVL.

This clone occurred once. This rearrangement joins TRBV5-1 to TRBJ1-2; no reliable D call. Trimming pared 7 bases from V and 4 bases from J, leaving 23 bases between. Germline assignment: CDR1 SGHRS and CDR2 YFSETQ. This CDR3 spans 16 amino acids. Here the CDR3 DNA reads TGCGCCAGCCTGGAACAAGCGGTTCGAAAGACCTATGGCTACACCTTC. Translating gives CASLEQAVRKTYGYTF.

This clone appeared a few times. The CDR3 coding sequence is TGTGCCAGCAGCCTCCGGACAGGGGACTACGAGCAGTACTTC. Translated: CASSLRTGDYEQYF. The chain has TRBV11-2 and TRBJ2-7, with TRBD1 matching 9 bases. Germline V gene data show CDR1 as SGHAT and CDR2 as FQNNGV. V dropped 5 bases and J dropped 3; count of bases not matched to a gene: 5. This CDR3 comprises 14 residues.

This sequence joins TRBV18 and TRBJ1-1; D is ambiguous. This CDR3 has 16 residues. Trimming stripped 0 bases from V and 1 base from J, with 12 bases between. The germline gives CDR1 KGHSH, CDR2 LQKENI. This CDR3 reads CASSPPAVAGNTEAFF. Here the CDR3 DNA reads TGTGCCAGCTCACCACCGGCTGTGGCAGGGAACACTGAAGCTTTCTTT.

This clone appeared a few times. It is likely a read error, because the conserved phenylalanine at the end of the CDR3 is missing. The rearrangement uses TRBV11-2 and TRBJ1-2; D might be TRBD1 (5 bases). The CDR3 runs to 14 residues. From germline, CDR1 is SGHAT and CDR2 FQNNGV. The CDR3 DNA is TGTGACAGCAGCTTAGCGGGGGTTTACTATGGCTACACCTTA. Translation: CDSSLAGVYYGYTL.

On this clone: A far larger clone is a single base away, which makes a read error likely. Other DNA sequences of this sample code for an identical CDR3. The V and J genes are TRBV25-1 and TRBJ1-2; D is unclear. The germline V gene has CDR1 MGHDK and CDR2 SYGVNS. The V and J ends lost 4 bases and 9 bases respectively, with 12 bases between them. The CDR3 loop spans 12 amino acids. This CDR3 is CASSVGLHCYTF. The CDR3 nucleotides read TGTGCCAGCAGTGTAGGGCTCCATTGCTACACCTTC.

The rearrangement uses TRBV7-8 and TRBJ1-2; no clear D. Germline CDR1 SGHVS, CDR2 FQNEAQ. This CDR3 is built from 15 residues. Trimming cost V 3 bases and J 6 bases, with 17 bases left between them. CDR3 region: CASSLISRRRDGYTF. CDR3 sequence (DNA): TGTGCCAGCAGCTTGATATCGAGGCGCCGAGATGGCTACACCTTC.

About this clone itself: Only one base separates this from a far larger clonotype, so it likely reflects a read error. V and J are TRBV11-3 and TRBJ1-5; D is undetermined. The CDR3 loop spans 15 amino acids. Germline V gene sequence: CDR1 SGHNT, CDR2 YENEEA. V was pared by 3 bases and J by 3 bases, with 12 bases between. The CDR3 loop reads CASSLEGHDNQPQHF. CDR3 nucleotides: TGTGCCAGCAGCTTGGAGGGCCATGACAATCAGCCCCAGCATTTT.

The chain employs TRBV4-1 and TRBJ2-3; D is undetermined. The CDR3 is 17 residues long. V was pared by 2 bases and J by 2 bases, with 17 bases between. CDR1 is MGHRA and CDR2 is YSYEKL in the germline V gene. The CDR3 bases are TGCGCCAGCAGCCAATCTTTTGGCCCTGTAGACACAGATACGCAGTATTTT. Encoded protein: CASSQSFGPVDTDTQYF.

In this sample, this clone turned up once. V usage is TRBV5-6 and J usage is TRBJ2-1; the D gene is possibly TRBD2 (5 bases). The CDR3 runs to 16 residues. V shed 5 bases and J shed 0 bases, with 15 bases lying between them. Germline V gene sequence: CDR1 SGHDT, CDR2 YYEEEE. The CDR3 sequence: CASRPGLYSSYNEQFF. CDR3 nucleotide sequence: TGTGCCAGCAGGCCCGGACTGTATAGCTCCTACAATGAGCAGTTCTTC.

This clone was seen only once. The rearrangement joins TRBV11-2 to TRBJ1-2; D not resolved. The J call may be incorrect, as the DNA end agrees better with TRBJ2-7. CDR1 SGHAT and CDR2 FQNNGV come from the germline V gene. The CDR3 spans 11 residues. The CDR3 loop is CASSLWDEQYF. CDR3 nucleotide sequence: TGTGCCAGCAGCCTCTGGGACGAGCAGTACTTC.

V is TRBV4-2 and J is TRBJ2-7; the D is unclear. CDR1 is LGHNA and CDR2 is YNFKEQ in the germline V gene. V lost 3 bases and J lost 1, with 4 bases in between. This CDR3 comprises 12 residues. The CDR3 loop is CASSQGSYEQYF. The CDR3 DNA follows: TGTGCCAGCAGCCAGGGATCCTACGAGCAGTACTTC.

A note on this clone: This may come from a read error, since a much larger clone is one base off. The rearrangement uses TRBV5-1 and TRBJ2-3; 10 bases agree with TRBD2. CDR3 length equals 15 residues. Per germline, CDR1 SGHRS and CDR2 YFSETQ. V dropped 4 bases and J dropped 3; count of bases not matched to a gene: 5. Here the CDR3 DNA reads TGCGCCAGCAGCGGGAGCGGGGGGGAGACAGATACGCAGTATTTT. Translating it yields CASSGSGGETDTQYF.

Only a few counts were recorded for this clone. V and J are TRBV18 and TRBJ1-2; D not certain. V was shortened by 3 bases and J by 8 bases, with 25 bases between the two germline ends. CDR1 and CDR2 (germline): KGHSH, LQKENI. CDR3 length: 17 residues. The CDR3 loop is CASSPPGIGRAARGYTF. The CDR3 nucleotides read TGTGCCAGCTCACCCCCCGGTATAGGAAGGGCGGCGCGGGGCTACACCTTC.

The chain is built from TRBV7-8 and TRBJ2-3; 11 nucleotides match TRBD2. The CDR3 has 16 residues. Germline V CDR1 and CDR2: SGHVS, FQNEAQ. V was pared by 5 bases and J by 4 bases, with 8 bases of the junction left unmatched. CDR3 sequence reads: CASSDLLAGAADTQYF. CDR3 nucleotide sequence: TGTGCCAGCAGCGATTTACTAGCGGGAGCGGCAGATACGCAGTATTTT.

This clone turned up a few times. The chain recombines TRBV7-1 with TRBJ2-2; D not resolved. TRBV7-1 carries the ORF label, with uncertain function. The CDR3 length is 13 residues. The V gene lost 6 bases and the J gene lost 6 bases, with 11 bases spanning the gap. Here the CDR3 reads CASSLVISGELFF. In nucleotides, the CDR3 is TGTGCCAGCAGTTTAGTTATTTCCGGGGAGCTGTTTTTT.